This paragraph covers one TCR beta chain sequence. Other nucleotide sequences in the sample specify the same CDR3. These data belong to a study of control samples from healthy donors and cancer patients. The CDR3 is 13 residues long. V lost 3 bases and J 2 bases, leaving 7 bases between the germline ends. Clones were sequenced by immunoSEQ multiplex PCR, and TCRdb holds only the in-frame ones, with some missing. The data hold some 95,000 clones, with roughly 89% observed a single time. The sequenced material came from blood. The chain has TRBV12-3 or TRBV12-4 and TRBJ1-2, with TRBD1 as a possible D gene (6 bases). The receptor comes from a human donor in good health. The donor label of this sample is uncertain. The CDR3 nucleotides read TGTGCCAGCAGTTTCACAGGGAACTATGGCTACACCTTC. Its protein product is CASSFTGNYGYTF.